The present TCR beta chain was sequenced within a study of blood T cell repertoires in COVID-19. V trimming: 4 bases; J trimming: 4 bases; junction bases outside the gene matches: 9. CDR1 and CDR2 (germline): SGHRS, YFSETQ. The CDR3 length is 15 residues. As originally analysed: Estimation of nucleated cell counts was performed using reference gene primer amplification. The table came from immunoSEQ multiplex PCR; TCRdb's copy has only in-frame clones and leaves some out. V, J and clone size derive from that table, while D and trimming were established from the DNA sequence. The table lists 120,000 to 150,000 clones, approximately 86% of them singletons.

The sequencing sample was made of peripheral blood. The genes are TRBV5-1 and TRBJ2-7, with 9 bases fitting TRBD2. The origin of this receptor is a human donor in a cohort sampled during active COVID-19. The CDR3 region has the DNA TGCGCCAGCAGCCTTTCTAGCGGGATAGGGTACGAGCAGTACTTC. This gives the protein CASSLSSGIGYEQYF.